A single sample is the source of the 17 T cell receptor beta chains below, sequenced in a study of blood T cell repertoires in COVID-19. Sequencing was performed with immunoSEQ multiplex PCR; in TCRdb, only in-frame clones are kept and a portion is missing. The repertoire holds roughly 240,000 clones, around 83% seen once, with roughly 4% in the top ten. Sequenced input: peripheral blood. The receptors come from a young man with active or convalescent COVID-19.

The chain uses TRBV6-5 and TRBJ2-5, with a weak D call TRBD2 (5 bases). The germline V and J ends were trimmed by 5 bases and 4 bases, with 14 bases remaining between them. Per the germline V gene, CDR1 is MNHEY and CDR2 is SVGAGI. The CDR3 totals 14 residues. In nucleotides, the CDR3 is TGTGCCAGCAGTCCCCTGGTGGGGAGAGAGACCCAGTACTTC. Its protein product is CASSPLVGRETQYF.

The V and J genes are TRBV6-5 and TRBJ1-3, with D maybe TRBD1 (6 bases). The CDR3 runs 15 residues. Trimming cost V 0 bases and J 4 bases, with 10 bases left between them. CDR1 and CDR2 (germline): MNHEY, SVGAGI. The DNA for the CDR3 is TGTGCCAGCAGTTACTCTGGCAGGGGAGGAAACACCATATATTTT. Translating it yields CASSYSGRGGNTIYF.

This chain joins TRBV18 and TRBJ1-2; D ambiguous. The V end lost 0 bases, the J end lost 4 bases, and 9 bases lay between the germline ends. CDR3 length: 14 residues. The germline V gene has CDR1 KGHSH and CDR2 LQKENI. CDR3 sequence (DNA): TGTGCCAGCTCACCACCCGGGGTTGTCTATGGCTACACCTTC. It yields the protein CASSPPGVVYGYTF.

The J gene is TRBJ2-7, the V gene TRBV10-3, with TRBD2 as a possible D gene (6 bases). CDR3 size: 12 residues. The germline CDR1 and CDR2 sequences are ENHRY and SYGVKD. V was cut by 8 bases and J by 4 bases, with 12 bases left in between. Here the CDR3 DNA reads TGTGCCATCGGAGGGACGGAGTACGAGCAGTACTTC. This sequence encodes CAIGGTEYEQYF.

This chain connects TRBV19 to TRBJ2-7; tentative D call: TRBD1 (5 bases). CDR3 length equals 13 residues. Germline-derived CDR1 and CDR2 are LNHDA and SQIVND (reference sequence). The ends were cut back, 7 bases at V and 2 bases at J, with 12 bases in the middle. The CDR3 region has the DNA TGTGCCAGTAAGGACCAGGGAACCTACGAGCAGTACTTC. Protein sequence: CASKDQGTYEQYF.

CDR3 amino acids: CASSLGRDQPQHF. The DNA for the CDR3 is TGCGCCAGCAGCTTGGGTCGAGATCAGCCCCAGCATTTT. V and J are TRBV5-1 and TRBJ1-5; no definite D call. CDR1 SGHRS and CDR2 YFSETQ come from the germline V gene. This CDR3 contains 13 residues. Trimming took off 0 bases at V and 5 bases at J, with 6 bases between the two ends. Supplemented by reference TRBV5-1 and TRBJ1-5, the full variable domain reads KAGVTQTPRYLIKTRGQQVTLSCSPISGHRSVSWYQQTPGQGLQFLFEYFSETQRNKGNFPGRFSGRQFSNSRSEMNVSTLELGDSALYLCASSLGRDQPQHFGDGTRLSIL.

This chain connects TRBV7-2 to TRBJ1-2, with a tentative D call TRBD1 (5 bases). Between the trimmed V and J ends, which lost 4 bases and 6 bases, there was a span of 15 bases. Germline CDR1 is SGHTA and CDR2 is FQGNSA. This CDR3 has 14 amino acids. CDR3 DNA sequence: TGTGCCAGCAGCTCCGTGGCCCAGGGTCATGGCTACACCTTC. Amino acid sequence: CASSSVAQGHGYTF.

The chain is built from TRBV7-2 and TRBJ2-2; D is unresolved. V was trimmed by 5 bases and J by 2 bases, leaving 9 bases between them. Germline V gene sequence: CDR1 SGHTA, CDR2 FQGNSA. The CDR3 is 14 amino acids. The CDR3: CASSRRSNTGELFF. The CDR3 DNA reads TGTGCCAGCAGCCGCCGGAGCAACACCGGGGAGCTGTTTTTT.

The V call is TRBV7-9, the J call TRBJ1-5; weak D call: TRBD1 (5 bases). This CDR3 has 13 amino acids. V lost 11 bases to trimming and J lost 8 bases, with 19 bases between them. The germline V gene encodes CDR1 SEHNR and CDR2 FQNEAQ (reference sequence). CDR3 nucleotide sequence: TGTGCCGCTGGACCTCCCGACAGTGAGCCCCAGCATTTT. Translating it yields CAAGPPDSEPQHF.

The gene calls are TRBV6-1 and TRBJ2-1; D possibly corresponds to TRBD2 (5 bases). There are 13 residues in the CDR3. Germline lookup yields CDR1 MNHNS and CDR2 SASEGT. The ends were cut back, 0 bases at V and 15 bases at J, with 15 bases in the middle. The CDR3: CASSEASRGLPFF. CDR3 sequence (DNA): TGTGCCAGCAGTGAAGCGAGTCGAGGACTTCCGTTCTTC.

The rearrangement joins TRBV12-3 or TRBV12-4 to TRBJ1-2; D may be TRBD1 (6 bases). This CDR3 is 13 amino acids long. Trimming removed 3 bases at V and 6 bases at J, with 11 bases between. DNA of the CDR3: TGTGCCAGCAGTTTCAGGGGAGAGAATGGCTACACCTTC. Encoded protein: CASSFRGENGYTF.

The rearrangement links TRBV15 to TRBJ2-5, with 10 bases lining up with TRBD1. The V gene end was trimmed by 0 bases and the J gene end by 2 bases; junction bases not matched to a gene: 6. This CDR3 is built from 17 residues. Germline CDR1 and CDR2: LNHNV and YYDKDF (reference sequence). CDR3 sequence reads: CATSRDRQGALQETQYF. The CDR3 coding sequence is TGTGCCACCAGCAGAGACCGACAGGGGGCTCTACAAGAGACCCAGTACTTC.

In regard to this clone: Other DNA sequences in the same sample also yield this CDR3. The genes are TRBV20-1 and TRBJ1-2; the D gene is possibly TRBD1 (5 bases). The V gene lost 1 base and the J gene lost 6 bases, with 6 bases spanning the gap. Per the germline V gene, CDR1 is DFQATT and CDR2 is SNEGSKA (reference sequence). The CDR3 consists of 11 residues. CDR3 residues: CSARGGDGYTF. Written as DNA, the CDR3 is TGCAGTGCTAGAGGGGGCGATGGCTACACCTTC.

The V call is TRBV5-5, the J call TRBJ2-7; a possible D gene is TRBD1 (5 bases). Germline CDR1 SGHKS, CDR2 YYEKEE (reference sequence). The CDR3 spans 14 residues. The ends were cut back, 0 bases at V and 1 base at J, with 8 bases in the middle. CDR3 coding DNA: TGTGCCAGCAGCTTGGAAGGGGTGTCCTACGAGCAGTACTTC. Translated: CASSLEGVSYEQYF.

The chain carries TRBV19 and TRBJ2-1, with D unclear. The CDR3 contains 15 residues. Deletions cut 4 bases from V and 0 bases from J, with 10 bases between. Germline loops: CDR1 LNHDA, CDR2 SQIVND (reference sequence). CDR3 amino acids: CASSTRTNSYNEQFF. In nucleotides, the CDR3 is TGTGCCAGTAGTACCAGAACCAACTCCTACAATGAGCAGTTCTTC.

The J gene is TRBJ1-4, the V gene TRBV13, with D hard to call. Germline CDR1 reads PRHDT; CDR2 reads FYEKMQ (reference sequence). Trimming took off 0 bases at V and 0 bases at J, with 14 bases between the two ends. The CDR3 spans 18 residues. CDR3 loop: CASSLGLQNLATNEKLFF. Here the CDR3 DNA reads TGTGCCAGCAGCTTAGGCCTTCAGAACCTAGCAACTAATGAAAAACTGTTTTTT. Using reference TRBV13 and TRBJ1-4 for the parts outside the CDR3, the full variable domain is AAGVIQSPRHLIKEKRETATLKCYPIPRHDTVYWYQQGPGQDPQFLISFYEKMQSDKGSIPDRFSAQQFSDYHSELNMSSLELGDSALYFCASSLGLQNLATNEKLFFGSGTQLSVL.

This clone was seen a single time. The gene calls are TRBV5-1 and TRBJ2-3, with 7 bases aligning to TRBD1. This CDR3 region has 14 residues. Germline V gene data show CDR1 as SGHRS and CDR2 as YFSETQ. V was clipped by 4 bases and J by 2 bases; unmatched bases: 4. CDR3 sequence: CASSRGTATDTQYF. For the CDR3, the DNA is TGCGCCAGCAGCCGTGGGACAGCCACAGATACGCAGTATTTT.